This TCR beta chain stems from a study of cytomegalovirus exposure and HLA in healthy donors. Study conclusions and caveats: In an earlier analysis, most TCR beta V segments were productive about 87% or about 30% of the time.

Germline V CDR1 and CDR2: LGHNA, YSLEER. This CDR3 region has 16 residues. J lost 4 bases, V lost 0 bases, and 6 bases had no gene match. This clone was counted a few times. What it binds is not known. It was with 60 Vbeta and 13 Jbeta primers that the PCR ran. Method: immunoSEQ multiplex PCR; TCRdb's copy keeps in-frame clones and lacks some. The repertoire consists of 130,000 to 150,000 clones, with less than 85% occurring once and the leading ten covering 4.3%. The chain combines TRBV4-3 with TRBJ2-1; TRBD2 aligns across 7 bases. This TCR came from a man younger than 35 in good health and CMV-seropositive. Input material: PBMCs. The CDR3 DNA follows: TGCGCCAGCAGCCAAGATGGTACGGGGGGTTACAATGAGCAGTTCTTC. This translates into CASSQDGTGGYNEQFF.